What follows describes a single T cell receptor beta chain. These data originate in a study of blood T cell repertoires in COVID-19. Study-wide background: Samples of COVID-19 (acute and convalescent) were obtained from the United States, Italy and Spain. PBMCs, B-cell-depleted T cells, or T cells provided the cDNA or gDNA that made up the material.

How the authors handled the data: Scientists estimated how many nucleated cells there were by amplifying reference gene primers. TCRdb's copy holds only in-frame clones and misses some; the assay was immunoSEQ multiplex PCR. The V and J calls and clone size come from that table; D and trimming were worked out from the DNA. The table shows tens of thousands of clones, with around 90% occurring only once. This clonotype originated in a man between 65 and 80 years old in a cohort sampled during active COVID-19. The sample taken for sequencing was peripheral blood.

CDR3 bases: TGTGCCAGTAGGGGACAGGGACTGGAGACCCAGTACTTC. Its protein is CASRGQGLETQYF. The chain employs TRBV19 and TRBJ2-5; 9 nucleotides align to TRBD1. Germline-derived CDR1 and CDR2 are LNHDA and SQIVND (reference sequence). The CDR3 has 13 residues. With V trimmed by 6 bases and J by 5 bases, 4 bases remained unmatched.